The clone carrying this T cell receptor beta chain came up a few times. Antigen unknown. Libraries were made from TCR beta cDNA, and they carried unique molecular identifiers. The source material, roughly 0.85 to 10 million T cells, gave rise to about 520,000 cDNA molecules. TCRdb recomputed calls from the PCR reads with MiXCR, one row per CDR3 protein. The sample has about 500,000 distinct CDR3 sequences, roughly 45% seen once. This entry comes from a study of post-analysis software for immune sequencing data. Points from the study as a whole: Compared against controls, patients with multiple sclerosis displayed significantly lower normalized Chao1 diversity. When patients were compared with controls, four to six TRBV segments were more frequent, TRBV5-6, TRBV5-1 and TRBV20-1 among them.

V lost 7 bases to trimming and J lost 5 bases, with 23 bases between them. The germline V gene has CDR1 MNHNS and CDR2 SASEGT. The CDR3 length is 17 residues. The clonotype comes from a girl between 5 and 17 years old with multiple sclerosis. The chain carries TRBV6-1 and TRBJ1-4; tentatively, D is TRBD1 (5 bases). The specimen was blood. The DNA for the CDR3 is TGTGCCAGCAATGATCCGGGACCCCAGGGCTTAAATGAAAAACTGTTTTTT. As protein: CASNDPGPQGLNEKLFF.